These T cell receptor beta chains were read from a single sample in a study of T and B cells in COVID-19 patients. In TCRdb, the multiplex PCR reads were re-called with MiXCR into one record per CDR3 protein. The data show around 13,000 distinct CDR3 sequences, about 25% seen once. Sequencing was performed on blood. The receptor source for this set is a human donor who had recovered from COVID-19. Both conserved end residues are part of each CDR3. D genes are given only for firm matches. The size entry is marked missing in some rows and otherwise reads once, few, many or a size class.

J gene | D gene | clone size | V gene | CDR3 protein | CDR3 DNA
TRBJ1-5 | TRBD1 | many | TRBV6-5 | CASSRIRTGGMVSQPQHF | TGTGCCAGCAGCCGCATTAGGACAGGGGGCATGGTAAGTCAGCCCCAGCATTTT
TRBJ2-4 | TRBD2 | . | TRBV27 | CASSFTPPLAVAKNIQYF | TGTGCCAGCAGTTTCACCCCTCCGCTAGCGGTAGCCAAAAACATTCAGTACTTC
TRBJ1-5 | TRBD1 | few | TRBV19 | CASTPGGGRIQPQHF | TGTGCCAGTACCCCCGGAGGGGGCAGGATTCAGCCCCAGCATTTT
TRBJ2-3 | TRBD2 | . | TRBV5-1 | CASSKTSGRDTDTQYF | TGCGCCAGCAGCAAGACTAGCGGGAGGGACACAGATACGCAGTATTTT
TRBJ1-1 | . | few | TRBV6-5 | CASSQGITGTFEAFF | TGTGCCAGCAGCCAAGGGATTACAGGTACCTTTGAAGCTTTCTTT
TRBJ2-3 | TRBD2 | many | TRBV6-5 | CASSFEVLAGVSDTQYF | TGTGCCAGCAGTTTCGAAGTACTAGCGGGGGTCTCAGATACGCAGTATTTT
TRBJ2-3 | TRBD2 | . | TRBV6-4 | CASSDSSGGTDTQYF | TGTGCCAGCAGTGACTCTAGCGGGGGCACAGATACGCAGTATTTT
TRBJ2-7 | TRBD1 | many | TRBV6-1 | CASSESINRDRGGEQYF | TGTGCCAGCAGTGAATCTATCAACCGGGACAGGGGAGGCGAGCAGTACTTC
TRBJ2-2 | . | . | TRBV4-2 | CASSQDIRGTNTGELFF | TGCGCCAGCAGCCAAGACATCAGGGGAACGAACACCGGGGAGCTGTTTTTT
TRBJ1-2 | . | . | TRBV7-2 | CASSSFGDGYTF | TGTGCCAGCAGCTCTTTCGGAGATGGCTACACCTTC
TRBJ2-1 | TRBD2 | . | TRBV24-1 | CATSDKTSGRFDEQFF | TGTGCCACCAGTGACAAGACTAGCGGGAGGTTCGATGAGCAGTTCTTC
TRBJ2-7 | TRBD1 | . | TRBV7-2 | CASSDRGYTYEQYF | TGTGCCAGCAGCGACAGGGGTTACACCTACGAGCAGTACTTC
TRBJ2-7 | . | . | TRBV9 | CASSVAEGREQYF | TGTGCCAGCAGCGTAGCCGAGGGTCGCGAGCAGTACTTC
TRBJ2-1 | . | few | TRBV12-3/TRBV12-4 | CASSLQGGASHEQFF | TGTGCCAGCAGTTTGCAGGGGGGGGCTTCTCATGAGCAGTTCTTC
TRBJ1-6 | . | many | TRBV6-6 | CASSYRSYNSPLHF | TGTGCCAGCAGTTATCGCTCCTATAATTCACCCCTCCACTTT
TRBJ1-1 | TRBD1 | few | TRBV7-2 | CASSAPRDRGFAEAFF | TGTGCCAGCAGTGCCCCCCGGGACAGGGGGTTCGCTGAAGCTTTCTTT
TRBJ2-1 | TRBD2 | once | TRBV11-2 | CASSFLAGGYNEQFF | TGTGCCAGCAGCTTTCTAGCGGGGGGGTACAATGAGCAGTTCTTC
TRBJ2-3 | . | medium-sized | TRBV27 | CASSLVRTDTQYF | TGTGCCAGCAGTTTAGTAAGGACGGATACGCAGTATTTT
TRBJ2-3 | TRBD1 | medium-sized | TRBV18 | CASSTRTGGWDTQYF | TGTGCCAGCTCAACAAGGACAGGGGGCTGGGATACGCAGTATTTT
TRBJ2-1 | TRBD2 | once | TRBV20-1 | CSASGREAGEQFF | TGCAGTGCTAGTGGACGGGAGGCGGGAGAGCAGTTCTTC
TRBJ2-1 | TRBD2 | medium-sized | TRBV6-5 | CASSYSLAETYNEQFF | TGTGCCAGCAGTTACTCACTAGCGGAAACCTACAATGAGCAGTTCTTC
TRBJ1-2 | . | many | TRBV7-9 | CASSLEVPGYTF | TGTGCCAGCAGCTTAGAGGTGCCGGGCTACACCTTC
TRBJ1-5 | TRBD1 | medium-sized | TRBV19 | CATWTRGTGHNQPQHF | TGTGCCACCTGGACCCGCGGGACAGGGCACAATCAGCCCCAGCATTTT
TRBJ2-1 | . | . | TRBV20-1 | CSAASSSSYNEQFF | TGCAGTGCAGCCTCTAGTAGCTCCTACAATGAGCAGTTCTTC
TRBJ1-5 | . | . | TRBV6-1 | CASRALSFNQPQHF | TGTGCCAGCAGGGCATTATCTTTCAATCAGCCCCAGCATTTT
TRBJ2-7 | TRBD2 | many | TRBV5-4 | CASSPRLAGSTYEQYF | TGTGCCAGCAGCCCCCGACTAGCGGGTTCTACCTACGAGCAGTACTTC
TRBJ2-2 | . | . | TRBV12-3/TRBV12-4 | CASSLAGFPGELFF | TGTGCCAGCAGTTTGGCGGGGTTCCCCGGGGAGCTGTTTTTT